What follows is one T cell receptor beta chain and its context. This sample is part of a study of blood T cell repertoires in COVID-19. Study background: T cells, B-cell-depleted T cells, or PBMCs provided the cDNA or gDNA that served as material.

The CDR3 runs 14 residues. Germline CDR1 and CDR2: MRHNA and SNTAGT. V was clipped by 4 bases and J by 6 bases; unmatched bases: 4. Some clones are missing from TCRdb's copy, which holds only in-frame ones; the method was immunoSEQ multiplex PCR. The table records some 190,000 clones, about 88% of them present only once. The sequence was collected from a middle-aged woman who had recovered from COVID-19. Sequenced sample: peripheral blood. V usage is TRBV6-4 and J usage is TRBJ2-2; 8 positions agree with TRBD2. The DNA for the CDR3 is TGTGCCAGCAGTGCGGGAGGGCCCTCCGGGGAGCTGTTTTTT. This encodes CASSAGGPSGELFF.